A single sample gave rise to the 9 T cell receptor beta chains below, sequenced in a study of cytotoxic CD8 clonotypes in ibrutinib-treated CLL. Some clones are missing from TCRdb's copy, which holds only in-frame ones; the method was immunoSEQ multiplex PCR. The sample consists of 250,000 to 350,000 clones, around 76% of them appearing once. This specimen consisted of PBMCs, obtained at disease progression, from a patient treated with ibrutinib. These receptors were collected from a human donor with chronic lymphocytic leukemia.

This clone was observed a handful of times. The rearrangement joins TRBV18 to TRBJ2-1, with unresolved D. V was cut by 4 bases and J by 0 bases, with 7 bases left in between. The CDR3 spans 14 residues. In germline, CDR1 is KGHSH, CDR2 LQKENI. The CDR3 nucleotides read TGTGCCAGCTCACGGAGCTCCTCCTACAATGAGCAGTTCTTC. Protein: CASSRSSSYNEQFF.

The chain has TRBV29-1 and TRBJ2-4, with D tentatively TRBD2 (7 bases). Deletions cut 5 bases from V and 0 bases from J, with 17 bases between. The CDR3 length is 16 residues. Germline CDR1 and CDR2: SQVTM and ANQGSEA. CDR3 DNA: TGCAGCGTTCTAAAGCCGGGGGGCGAAGCCAAAAACATTCAGTACTTC. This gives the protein CSVLKPGGEAKNIQYF.

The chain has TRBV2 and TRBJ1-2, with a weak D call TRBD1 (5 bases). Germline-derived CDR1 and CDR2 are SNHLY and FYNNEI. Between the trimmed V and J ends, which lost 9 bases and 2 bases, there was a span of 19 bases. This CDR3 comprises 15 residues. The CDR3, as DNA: TGTGCCAGTAAACAGGCCACGGACGCAAACTATGGCTACACCTTC. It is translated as CASKQATDANYGYTF.

CDR3 protein: CASSLVGGASTDTQYF. CDR3 coding DNA: TGTGCCAGCAGCTTAGTGGGCGGGGCTAGCACAGATACGCAGTATTTT. The V call is TRBV7-2, the J call TRBJ2-3; a weak D match, TRBD2 (6 bases). This CDR3 contains 16 residues. Germline-derived CDR1 and CDR2 are SGHTA and FQGNSA. V was cut by 1 base and J by 0 bases, with 11 bases left in between.

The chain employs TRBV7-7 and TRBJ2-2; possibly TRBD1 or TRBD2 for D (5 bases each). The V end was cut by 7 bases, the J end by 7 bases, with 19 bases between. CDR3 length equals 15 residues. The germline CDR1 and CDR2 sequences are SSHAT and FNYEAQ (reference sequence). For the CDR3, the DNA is TGTGCCAGCACTCTACTGGGGGATGGTGTCGGGGAGCTGTTTTTT. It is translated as CASTLLGDGVGELFF.

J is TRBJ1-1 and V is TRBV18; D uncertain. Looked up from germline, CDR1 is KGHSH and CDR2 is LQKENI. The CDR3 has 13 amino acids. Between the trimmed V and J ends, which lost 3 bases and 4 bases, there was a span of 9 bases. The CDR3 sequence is CASSPAWGTEAFF. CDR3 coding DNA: TGTGCCAGCTCACCCGCATGGGGCACTGAAGCTTTCTTT. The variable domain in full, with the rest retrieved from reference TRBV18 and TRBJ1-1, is NAGVMQNPRHLVRRRGQEARLRCSPMKGHSHVYWYRQLPEEGLKFMVYLQKENIIDESGMPKERFSAEFPKEGPSILRIQQVVRGDSAAYFCASSPAWGTEAFFGQGTRLTVV.

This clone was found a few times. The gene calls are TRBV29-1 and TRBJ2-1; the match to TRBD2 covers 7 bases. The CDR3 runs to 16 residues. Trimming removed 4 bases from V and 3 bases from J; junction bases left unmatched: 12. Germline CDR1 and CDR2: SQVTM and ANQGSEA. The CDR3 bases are TGCAGCGTTGCCACCTCGGGACTATTCCTCTACAATGAGCAGTTCTTC. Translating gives CSVATSGLFLYNEQFF.

In DNA, the CDR3 is TGTGCCAGCAGTTTACTAGTCGGGGCCTCCTACGAGCAGTACTTC. Amino acids: CASSLLVGASYEQYF. This chain joins TRBV28 and TRBJ2-7, with D possibly being TRBD1 or TRBD2 (5 bases each). Trimming removed 2 bases at V and 0 bases at J, with 11 bases between. Germline V CDR1 and CDR2: MDHEN, SYDVKM. The CDR3 runs to 15 residues.

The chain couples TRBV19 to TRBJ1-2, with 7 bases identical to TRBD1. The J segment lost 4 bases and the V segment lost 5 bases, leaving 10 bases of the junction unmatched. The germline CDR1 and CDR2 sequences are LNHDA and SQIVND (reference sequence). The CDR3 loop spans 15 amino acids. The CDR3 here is CASSRRGSTVYGYTF. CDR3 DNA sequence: TGTGCCAGTAGTCGCAGGGGGTCCACCGTCTATGGCTACACCTTC.